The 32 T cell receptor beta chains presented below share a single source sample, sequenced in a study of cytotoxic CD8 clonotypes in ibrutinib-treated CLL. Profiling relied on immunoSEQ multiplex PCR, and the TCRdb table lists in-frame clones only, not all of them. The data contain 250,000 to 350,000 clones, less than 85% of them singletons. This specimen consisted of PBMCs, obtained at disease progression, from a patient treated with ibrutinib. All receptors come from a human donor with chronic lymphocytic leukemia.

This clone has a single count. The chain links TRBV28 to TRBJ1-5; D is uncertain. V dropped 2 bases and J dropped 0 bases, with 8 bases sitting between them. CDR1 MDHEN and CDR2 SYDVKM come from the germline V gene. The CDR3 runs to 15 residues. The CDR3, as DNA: TGTGCCAGCAGTTTAAGAGGGTTTAGCAATCAGCCCCAGCATTTT. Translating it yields CASSLRGFSNQPQHF.

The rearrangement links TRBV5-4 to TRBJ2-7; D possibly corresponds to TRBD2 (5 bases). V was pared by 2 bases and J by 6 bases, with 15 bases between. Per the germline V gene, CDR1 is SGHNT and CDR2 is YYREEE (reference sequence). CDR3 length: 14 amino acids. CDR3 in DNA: TGTGCCAGCAGCTTAAATGGGCTAGCAGGCGAGCAGTACTTC. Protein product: CASSLNGLAGEQYF.

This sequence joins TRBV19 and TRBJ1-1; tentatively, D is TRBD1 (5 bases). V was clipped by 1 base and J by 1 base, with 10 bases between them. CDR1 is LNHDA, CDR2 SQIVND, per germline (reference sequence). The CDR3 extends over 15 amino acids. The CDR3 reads CASSIGGRTNTEAFF. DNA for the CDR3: TGTGCCAGTAGTATAGGGGGCAGAACGAACACTGAAGCTTTCTTT.

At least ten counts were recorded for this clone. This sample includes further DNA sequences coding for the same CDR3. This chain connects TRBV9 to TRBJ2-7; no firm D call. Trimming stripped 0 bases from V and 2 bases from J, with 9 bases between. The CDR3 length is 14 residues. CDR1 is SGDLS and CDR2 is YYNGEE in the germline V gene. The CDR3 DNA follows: TGTGCCAGCAGCGTAGGAGGTATAACCTACGAGCAGTACTTC. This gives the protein CASSVGGITYEQYF.

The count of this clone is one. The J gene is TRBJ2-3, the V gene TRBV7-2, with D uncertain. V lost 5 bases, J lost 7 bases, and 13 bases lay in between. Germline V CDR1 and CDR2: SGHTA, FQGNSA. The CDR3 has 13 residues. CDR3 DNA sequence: TGTGCCAGCAGCGGCCGGACGGCAAATACGCAGTATTTT. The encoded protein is CASSGRTANTQYF. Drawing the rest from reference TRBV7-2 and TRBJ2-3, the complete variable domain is GAGVSQSPSNKVTEKGKDVELRCDPISGHTALYWYRQSLGQGLEFLIYFQGNSAPDKSGLPSDRFSAERTGGSVSTLTIQRTQQEDSAVYLCASSGRTANTQYFGPGTRLTVL.

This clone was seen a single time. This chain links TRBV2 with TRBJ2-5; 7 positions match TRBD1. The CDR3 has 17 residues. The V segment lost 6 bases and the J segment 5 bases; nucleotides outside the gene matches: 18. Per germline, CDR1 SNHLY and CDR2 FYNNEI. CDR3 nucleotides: TGTGCCAGCAGCGAAAGAGTCTGGAGGACAGGTGTGGAGACCCAGTACTTC. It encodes CASSERVWRTGVETQYF.

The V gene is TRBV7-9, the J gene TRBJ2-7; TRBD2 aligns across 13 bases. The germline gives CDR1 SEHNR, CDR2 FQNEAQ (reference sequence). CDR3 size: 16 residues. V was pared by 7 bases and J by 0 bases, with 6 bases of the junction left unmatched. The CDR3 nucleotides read TGTGCCAGCACCAGGACTAGCGGGGGTACCTCCTACGAGCAGTACTTC. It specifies CASTRTSGGTSYEQYF.

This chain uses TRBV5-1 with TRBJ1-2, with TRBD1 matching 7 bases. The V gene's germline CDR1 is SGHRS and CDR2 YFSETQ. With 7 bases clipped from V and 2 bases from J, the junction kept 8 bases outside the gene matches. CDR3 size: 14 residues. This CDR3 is CASATGAPNYGYTF. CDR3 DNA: TGCGCCAGCGCAACAGGGGCTCCGAACTATGGCTACACCTTC.

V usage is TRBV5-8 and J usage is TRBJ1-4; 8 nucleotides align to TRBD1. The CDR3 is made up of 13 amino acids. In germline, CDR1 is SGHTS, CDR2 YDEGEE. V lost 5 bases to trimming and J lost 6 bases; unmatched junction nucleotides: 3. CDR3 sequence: CASRSTGDEKLFF. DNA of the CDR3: TGTGCCAGCAGGTCGACAGGGGATGAAAAACTGTTTTTT.

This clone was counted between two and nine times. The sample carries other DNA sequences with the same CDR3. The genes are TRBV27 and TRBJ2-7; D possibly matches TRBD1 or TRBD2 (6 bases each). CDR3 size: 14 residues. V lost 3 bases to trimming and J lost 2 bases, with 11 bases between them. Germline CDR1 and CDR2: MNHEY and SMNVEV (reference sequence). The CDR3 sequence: CASSLGGRTYEQYF. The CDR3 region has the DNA TGTGCCAGCAGTTTGGGGGGCCGGACCTACGAGCAGTACTTC.

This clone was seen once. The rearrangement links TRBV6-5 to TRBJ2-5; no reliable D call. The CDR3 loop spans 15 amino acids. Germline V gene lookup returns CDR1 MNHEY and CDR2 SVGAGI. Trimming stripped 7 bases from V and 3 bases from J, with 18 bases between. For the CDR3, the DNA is TGTGCCAGCAATCCATACCGGGCCCAGAAAGAGACCCAGTACTTC. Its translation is CASNPYRAQKETQYF.

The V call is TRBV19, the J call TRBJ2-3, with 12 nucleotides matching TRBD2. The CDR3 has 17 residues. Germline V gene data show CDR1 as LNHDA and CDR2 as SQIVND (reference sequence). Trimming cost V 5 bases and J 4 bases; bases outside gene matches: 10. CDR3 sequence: CASSPSGRAPLSDTQYF. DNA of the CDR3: TGTGCCAGTAGTCCTAGCGGGAGGGCTCCCCTCTCAGATACGCAGTATTTT. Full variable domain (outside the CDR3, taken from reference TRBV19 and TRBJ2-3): DGGITQSPKYLFRKEGQNVTLSCEQNLNHDAMYWYRQDPGQGLRLIYYSQIVNDFQKGDIAEGYSVSREKKESFPLTVTSAQKNPTAFYLCASSPSGRAPLSDTQYFGPGTRLTVL.

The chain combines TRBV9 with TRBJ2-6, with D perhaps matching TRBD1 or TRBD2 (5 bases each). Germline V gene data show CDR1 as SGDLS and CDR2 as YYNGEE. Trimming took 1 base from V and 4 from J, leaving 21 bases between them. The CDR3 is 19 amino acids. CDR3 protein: CASSVFDSGAVAGANVLTF. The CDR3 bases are TGTGCCAGCAGCGTATTCGACTCCGGGGCGGTGGCGGGGGCCAACGTCCTGACTTTC.

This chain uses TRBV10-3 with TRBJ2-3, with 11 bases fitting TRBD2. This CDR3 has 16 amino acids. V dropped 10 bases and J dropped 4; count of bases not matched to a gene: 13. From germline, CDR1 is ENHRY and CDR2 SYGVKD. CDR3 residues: CATSNLAGGPADTQYF. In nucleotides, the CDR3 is TGTGCCACCTCTAACTTAGCGGGGGGGCCGGCAGATACGCAGTATTTT.

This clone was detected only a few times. CDR3 coding DNA: TGTGCCAGCAGCTTAGTTTGGGAGCAGTTCTTC. It translates to CASSLVWEQFF. The chain combines TRBV11-2 with TRBJ2-1; the D is unclear. The CDR3 runs to 11 residues. V lost 1 base and J 10 bases, leaving 5 bases between the germline ends. Germline-derived CDR1 and CDR2 are SGHAT and FQNNGV.

For the CDR3, the DNA is TGTGCCAGCAGCTTAGTCGAGGACGAGCAGTACTTC. Translated, it gives CASSLVEDEQYF. The chain recombines TRBV7-8 with TRBJ2-7; D is uncertain. The CDR3 is 12 amino acids. Germline-derived CDR1 and CDR2 are SGHVS and FQNEAQ. Deletions cut 1 base from V and 5 bases from J, with 6 bases between.

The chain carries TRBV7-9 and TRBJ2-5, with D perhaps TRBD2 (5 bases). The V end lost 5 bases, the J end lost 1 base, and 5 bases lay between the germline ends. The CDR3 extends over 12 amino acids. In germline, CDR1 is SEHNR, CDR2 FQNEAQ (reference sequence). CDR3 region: CASSRGQETQYF. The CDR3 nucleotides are TGTGCCAGCAGCCGGGGCCAAGAGACCCAGTACTTC.

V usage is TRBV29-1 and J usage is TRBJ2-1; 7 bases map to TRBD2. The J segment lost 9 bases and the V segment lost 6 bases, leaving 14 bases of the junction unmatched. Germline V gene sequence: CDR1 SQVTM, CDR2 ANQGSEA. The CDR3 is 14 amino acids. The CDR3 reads CSVLTRGGVGEQFF. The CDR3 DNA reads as TGCAGCGTCCTCACACGGGGAGGGGTTGGTGAGCAGTTCTTC.

DNA for the CDR3: TGTGCCAGCAGCCCGGGACAGGGAGGAGAGACCCAGTACTTC. It is translated as CASSPGQGGETQYF. The chain couples TRBV11-3 to TRBJ2-5; TRBD1 aligns across 9 bases. V was pared by 5 bases and J by 4 bases, with 5 bases of the junction left unmatched. The CDR3 covers 14 residues. The germline V gene encodes CDR1 SGHNT and CDR2 YENEEA.

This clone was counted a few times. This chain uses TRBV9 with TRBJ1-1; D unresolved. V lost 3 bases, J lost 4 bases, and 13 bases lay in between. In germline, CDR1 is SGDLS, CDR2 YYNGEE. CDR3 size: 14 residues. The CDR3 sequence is CASSEGGIGTEAFF. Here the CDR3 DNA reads TGTGCCAGCAGCGAGGGCGGTATTGGCACTGAAGCTTTCTTT.

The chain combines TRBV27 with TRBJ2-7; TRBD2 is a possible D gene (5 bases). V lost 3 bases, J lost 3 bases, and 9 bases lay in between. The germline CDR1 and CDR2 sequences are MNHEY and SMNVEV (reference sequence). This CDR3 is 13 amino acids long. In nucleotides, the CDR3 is TGTGCCAGCAGTTTTACAGACTACTACGAGCAGTACTTC. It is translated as CASSFTDYYEQYF.

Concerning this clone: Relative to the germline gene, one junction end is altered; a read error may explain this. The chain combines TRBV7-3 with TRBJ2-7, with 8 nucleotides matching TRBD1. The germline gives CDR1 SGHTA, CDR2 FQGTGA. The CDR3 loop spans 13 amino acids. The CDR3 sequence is CASSSGTGGGFFF. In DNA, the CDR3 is TGTGCCAGCAGCTCAGGGACAGGCGGAGGCTTCTTCTTC.

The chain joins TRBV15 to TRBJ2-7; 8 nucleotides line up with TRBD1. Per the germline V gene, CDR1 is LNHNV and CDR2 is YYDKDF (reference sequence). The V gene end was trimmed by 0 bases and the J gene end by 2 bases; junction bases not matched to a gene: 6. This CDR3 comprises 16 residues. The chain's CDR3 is CATSRDLIQGAYEQYF. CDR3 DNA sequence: TGTGCCACCAGCAGAGATCTGATACAGGGGGCCTACGAGCAGTACTTC. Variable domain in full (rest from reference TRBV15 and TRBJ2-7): DAMVIQNPRYQVTQFGKPVTLSCSQTLNHNVMYWYQQKSSQAPKLLFHYYDKDFNNEADTPDNFQSRRPNTSFCFLDIRSPGLGDTAMYLCATSRDLIQGAYEQYFGPGTRLTVT.

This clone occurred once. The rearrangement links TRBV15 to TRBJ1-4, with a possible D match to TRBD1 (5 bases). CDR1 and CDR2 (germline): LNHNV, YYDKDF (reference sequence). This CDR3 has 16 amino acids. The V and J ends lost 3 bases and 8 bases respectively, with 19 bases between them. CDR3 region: CATSRFGREGSEKLFF. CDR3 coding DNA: TGTGCCACCAGCAGGTTTGGAAGGGAGGGGAGCGAAAAACTGTTTTTT.

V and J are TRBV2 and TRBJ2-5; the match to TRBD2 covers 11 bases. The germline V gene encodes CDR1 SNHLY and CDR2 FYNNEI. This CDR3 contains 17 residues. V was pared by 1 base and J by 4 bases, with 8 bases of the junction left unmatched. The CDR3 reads CASSEVSLAGGIETQYF. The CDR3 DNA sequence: TGTGCCAGCAGTGAAGTCAGCCTAGCGGGGGGAATAGAGACCCAGTACTTC. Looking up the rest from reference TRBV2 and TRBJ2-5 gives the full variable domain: EPEVTQTPSHQVTQMGQEVILRCVPISNHLYFYWYRQILGQKVEFLVSFYNNEISEKSEIFDDQFSVERPDGSNFTLKIRSTKLEDSAMYFCASSEVSLAGGIETQYFGPGTRLLVL.

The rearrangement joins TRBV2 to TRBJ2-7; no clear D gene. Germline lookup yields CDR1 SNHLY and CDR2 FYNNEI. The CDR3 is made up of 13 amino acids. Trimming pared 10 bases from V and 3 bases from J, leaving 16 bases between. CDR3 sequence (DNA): TGTGCCAACAGAAAACCAGGCCACTACGAGCAGTACTTC. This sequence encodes CANRKPGHYEQYF.

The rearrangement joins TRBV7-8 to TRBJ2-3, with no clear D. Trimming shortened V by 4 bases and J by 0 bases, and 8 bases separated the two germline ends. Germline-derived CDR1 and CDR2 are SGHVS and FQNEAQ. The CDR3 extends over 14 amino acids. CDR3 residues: CASSYQQSTDTQYF. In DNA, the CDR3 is TGTGCCAGCAGCTACCAGCAGAGCACAGATACGCAGTATTTT.

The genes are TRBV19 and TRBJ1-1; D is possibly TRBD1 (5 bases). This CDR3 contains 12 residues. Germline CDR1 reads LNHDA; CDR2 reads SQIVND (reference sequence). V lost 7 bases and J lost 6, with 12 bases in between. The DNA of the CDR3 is TGTGCCAGTAAAAGAGCGGGGCCTGAAGCTTTCTTT. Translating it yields CASKRAGPEAFF.

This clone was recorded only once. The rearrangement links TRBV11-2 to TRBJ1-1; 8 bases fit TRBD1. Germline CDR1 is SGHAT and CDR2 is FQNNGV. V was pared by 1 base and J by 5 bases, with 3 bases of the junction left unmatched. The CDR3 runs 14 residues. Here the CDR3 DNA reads TGTGCCAGCAGCTTAGTAACAGGGGGGACTGAAGCTTTCTTT. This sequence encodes CASSLVTGGTEAFF.

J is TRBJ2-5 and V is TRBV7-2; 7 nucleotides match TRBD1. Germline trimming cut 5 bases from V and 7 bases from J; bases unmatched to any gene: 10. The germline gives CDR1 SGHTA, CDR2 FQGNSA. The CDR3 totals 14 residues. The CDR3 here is CASSARRDSWTQYF. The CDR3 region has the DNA TGTGCCAGCAGCGCCCGCCGGGACAGCTGGACCCAGTACTTC.

For the CDR3, the DNA is TGTGCCAGCAGTACCCGAGGCGGGGCCGGGCAGTACTTC. This gives the protein CASSTRGGAGQYF. The chain is built from TRBV6-6 and TRBJ2-7; D possibly corresponds to TRBD2 (6 bases). Per germline, CDR1 MNHNY and CDR2 SVGAGI (reference sequence). The CDR3 covers 13 residues. The V gene lost 5 bases and the J gene lost 9 bases, with 17 bases spanning the gap.

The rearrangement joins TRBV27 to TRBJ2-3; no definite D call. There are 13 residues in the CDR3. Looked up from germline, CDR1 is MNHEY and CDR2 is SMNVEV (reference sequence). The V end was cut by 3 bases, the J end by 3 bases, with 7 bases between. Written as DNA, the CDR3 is TGTGCCAGCAGTTTCTATATGACAGATACGCAGTATTTT. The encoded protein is CASSFYMTDTQYF.